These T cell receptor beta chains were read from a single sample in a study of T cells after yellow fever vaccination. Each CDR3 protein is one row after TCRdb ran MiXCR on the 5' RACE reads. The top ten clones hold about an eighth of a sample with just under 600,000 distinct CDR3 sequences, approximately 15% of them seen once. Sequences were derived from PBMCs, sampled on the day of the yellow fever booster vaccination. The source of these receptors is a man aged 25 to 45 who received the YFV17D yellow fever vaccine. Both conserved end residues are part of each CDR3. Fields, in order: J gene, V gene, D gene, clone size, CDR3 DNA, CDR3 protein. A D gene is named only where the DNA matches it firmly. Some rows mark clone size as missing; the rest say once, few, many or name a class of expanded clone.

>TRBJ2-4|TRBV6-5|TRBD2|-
TGTGCCAGCAGTTACTCAGCGGGAAAAAACATTCAGTACTTC
CASSYSAGKNIQYF
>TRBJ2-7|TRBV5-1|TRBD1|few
TGCGCCAGCAGCTCTTCGACAGGGGGGTACGAGCAGTACTTC
CASSSSTGGYEQYF
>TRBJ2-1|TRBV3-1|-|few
TGTGCCAGCAGCCAAGACCCCGATTACAATGAGCAGTTCTTC
CASSQDPDYNEQFF
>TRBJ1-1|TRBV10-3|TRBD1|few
TGTGCCATCAGTGCGGACAGGGGATTCACTGAAGCTTTCTTT
CAISADRGFTEAFF
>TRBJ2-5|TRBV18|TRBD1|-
TGTGCCAGCTCACCGAGGAAGCGAGAGGGGGCAGAGACCCAGTACTTC
CASSPRKREGAETQYF
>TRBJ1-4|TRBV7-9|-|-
TGTGCCAGCAGCTCCACCTCAACAGAACTGTTTTTT
CASSSTSTELFF
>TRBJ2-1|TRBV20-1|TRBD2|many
TGCAGTGCTAGTTTCCGGACTAGCGGGAAGGTCTCCTACAATGAGCAGTTCTTC
CSASFRTSGKVSYNEQFF
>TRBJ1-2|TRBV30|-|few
TGTGCCTACCAGAGCGATCGGCGAGGCTACACCTTC
CAYQSDRRGYTF
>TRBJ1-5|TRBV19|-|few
TGTGCCAGTAGTATTTTAGGACCGAATCAGCCCCAGCATTTT
CASSILGPNQPQHF
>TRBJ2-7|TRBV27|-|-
TGTGCCAGCAGAGAGGTAACCTCCTACGAGCAGTACTTC
CASREVTSYEQYF
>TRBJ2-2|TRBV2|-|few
TGTGCCAGCAGTGAATGGCTAGTAGCCGGGGAGCTGTTTTTT
CASSEWLVAGELFF
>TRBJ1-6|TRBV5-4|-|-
TGTGCCAGCAGCTCCTCCAGCTCCTATAATTCACCCCTCCACTTT
CASSSSSSYNSPLHF
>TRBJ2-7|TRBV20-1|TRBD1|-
TGCAGTGCTGCGAGACCGGGACAGGGGAGGTACGAGCAGTACTTC
CSAARPGQGRYEQYF
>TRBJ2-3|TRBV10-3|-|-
TGTGCCATCGGCGAGGGAGTTGGTGATACGCAGTATTTT
CAIGEGVGDTQYF
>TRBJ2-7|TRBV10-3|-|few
TGTGCCATCAAGCCTGATGTCTCCTACGAGCAGTACTTC
CAIKPDVSYEQYF
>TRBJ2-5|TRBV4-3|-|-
TGCGCCAGCAGCCAAGAACATGGAGGTGGGACCCAGTACTTC
CASSQEHGGGTQYF
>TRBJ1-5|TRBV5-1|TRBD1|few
TGCGCCAGCAGCCCTACAGGGGGCGGTGGCAATCAGCCCCAGCATTTT
CASSPTGGGGNQPQHF
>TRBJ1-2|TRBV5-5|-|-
TGTGCCAGCAGCCTAACGGGGGCGCGGGGAGGCTACACCTTC
CASSLTGARGGYTF
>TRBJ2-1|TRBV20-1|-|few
TGCAGTGCTAGAGAGCGGGGATACGCCTACAATGAGCAGTTCTTC
CSARERGYAYNEQFF
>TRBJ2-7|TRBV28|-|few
TGTGCCAGCAGTCTCCGACGGGACGAGCAGTACTTC
CASSLRRDEQYF
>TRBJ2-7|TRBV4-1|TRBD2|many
TGCGCCAGCAGCCAGGGACTAGCGGGAGAAGTCTCCTACGAGCAGTACTTC
CASSQGLAGEVSYEQYF
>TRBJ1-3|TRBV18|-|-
TGTGCCAGCTCACCATCGGCAGCAGGAAACACCATATATTTT
CASSPSAAGNTIYF
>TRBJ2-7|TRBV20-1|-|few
TGCAGTGCTCGACGTCAGGGATACGAGCAGTACTTC
CSARRQGYEQYF
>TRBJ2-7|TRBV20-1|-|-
TGCAGTGCTAGAGATCTAAGGACCGAGCAGTACTTC
CSARDLRTEQYF
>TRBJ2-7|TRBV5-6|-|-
TGTGCCAGCAGCTTTTGGCAGGGCACCTACGAGCAGTACTTC
CASSFWQGTYEQYF
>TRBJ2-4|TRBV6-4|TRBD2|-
TGTGCCAGCAGTGACACACTCACATCGGGGGGAGAGAAAAACATTCAGTACTTC
CASSDTLTSGGEKNIQYF
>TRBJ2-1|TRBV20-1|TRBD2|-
TGCAGTGCTAGAAACCTAGCGGGGGCGTACAATGAGCAGTTCTTC
CSARNLAGAYNEQFF
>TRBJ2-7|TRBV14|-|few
TGTGCCAGCAGCCAAGAAAGTAGGTTGGCAACACTAAAAAACTACGAGCAGTACTTC
CASSQESRLATLKNYEQYF
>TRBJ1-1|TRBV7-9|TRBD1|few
TGTGCCAGCAGCCCGCGGACAGGAGACACCACTGAAGCTTTCTTT
CASSPRTGDTTEAFF